These 32 T cell receptor beta chains share one sample of origin, sequenced in a study of technical replicates of blood from several donors. Some clones are missing from TCRdb's copy, which holds only in-frame ones; the method was immunoSEQ multiplex PCR. The sample shows about 100,000 clones, roughly 95% of them seen only once. The sample was T cells isolated from PBMCs. The receptors here all came from a human donor in good health.

This chain links TRBV25-1 with TRBJ1-5; weak D call: TRBD1 (5 bases). The ends were cut back, 4 bases at V and 7 bases at J, with 11 bases in the middle. The length of the CDR3 is 13 residues. Per the germline V gene, CDR1 is MGHDK and CDR2 is SYGVNS. CDR3 in amino acids: CASSAGAGQPQHF. The CDR3 DNA reads as TGTGCCAGCAGTGCTGGGGCGGGACAGCCCCAGCATTTT.

V and J are TRBV9 and TRBJ2-7; D not resolved. Trimming took off 0 bases at V and 1 base at J, with 8 bases between the two ends. Germline V gives CDR1 SGDLS, CDR2 YYNGEE. This CDR3 is 14 amino acids long. The CDR3: CASSVARFSYEQYF. The CDR3 region has the DNA TGTGCCAGCAGCGTAGCCAGATTTTCCTACGAGCAGTACTTC.

This sequence joins TRBV6-1 and TRBJ2-7; 9 bases agree with TRBD1. Germline V gives CDR1 MNHNS, CDR2 SASEGT. The V gene end was trimmed by 1 base and the J gene end by 2 bases; junction bases not matched to a gene: 3. The CDR3 has 15 residues. The CDR3: CASSEGWDRAYEQYF. In DNA form, the CDR3 reads TGTGCCAGCAGTGAAGGATGGGACAGGGCCTACGAGCAGTACTTC.

The chain is built from TRBV15 and TRBJ2-1; D possibly corresponds to TRBD2 (9 bases). This CDR3 is 20 amino acids long. Germline values: CDR1 LNHNV, CDR2 YYDKDF (reference sequence). V lost 8 bases to trimming and J lost 3 bases, with 32 bases between them. CDR3 DNA sequence: TGTGCCACCCTTAGGACAGGGAAGGTTAGCGGGAGCTCTCTCTACAATGAGCAGTTCTTC. Its translation is CATLRTGKVSGSSLYNEQFF.

This clone has a single count. The V gene is TRBV19, the J gene TRBJ1-3, with D possibly matching TRBD1 (6 bases). Germline V gene data show CDR1 as LNHDA and CDR2 as SQIVND (reference sequence). V lost 5 bases and J lost 0, with 20 bases in between. The CDR3 totals 18 residues. The CDR3, as DNA: TGTGCCAGTAGTCTGAGGGCCGACAGGATCCTCTCTGGAAACACCATATATTTT. Its translation is CASSLRADRILSGNTIYF.

The table lists this clone with a count of one. The genes are TRBV15 and TRBJ2-7, with 9 bases aligning to TRBD1. Germline assignment: CDR1 LNHNV and CDR2 YYDKDF (reference sequence). The CDR3 totals 15 residues. With 3 bases clipped from V and 7 bases from J, the junction kept 10 bases outside the gene matches. CDR3 sequence reads: CATSRRTGVVGEQYF. The CDR3 coding sequence is TGTGCCACCAGCAGGAGGACAGGGGTTGTAGGGGAGCAGTACTTC.

V and J are TRBV25-1 and TRBJ2-1, with 7 bases matching TRBD2. The CDR3 totals 14 residues. The V gene end was trimmed by 5 bases and the J gene end by 1 base; junction bases not matched to a gene: 2. Germline V lookup: CDR1 MGHDK, CDR2 SYGVNS. CDR3 in amino acids: CASSPSGSYNEQFF. CDR3 bases: TGTGCCAGCAGTCCTAGCGGATCCTACAATGAGCAGTTCTTC.

V and J are TRBV6-6 and TRBJ1-5; 7 bases fit TRBD1. In germline, CDR1 is MNHNY, CDR2 SVGAGI (reference sequence). This CDR3 contains 14 residues. Trimming cost V 3 bases and J 6 bases; bases outside gene matches: 5. The CDR3 region is CASSYQGGRQPQHF. The CDR3 region has the DNA TGTGCCAGCAGTTATCAGGGGGGCCGTCAGCCCCAGCATTTT.

The CDR3 spells CASSSGQGAKNIQYF. The CDR3, as DNA: TGTGCCAGCAGCTCGGGACAGGGAGCCAAAAACATTCAGTACTTC. The J gene is TRBJ2-4, the V gene TRBV7-8, with 9 bases that match TRBD1. From germline, CDR1 is SGHVS and CDR2 FQNEAQ. The CDR3 runs 15 residues. V lost 4 bases to trimming and J lost 0 bases; unmatched junction nucleotides: 1.

The chain recombines TRBV9 with TRBJ1-2; 7 nucleotides align to TRBD1. The trim removed 0 bases at V and 2 bases at J, leaving 4 bases unmatched. CDR3 size: 15 residues. Germline V lookup: CDR1 SGDLS, CDR2 YYNGEE. The CDR3 here is CASSVVGQANYGYTF. The CDR3 bases are TGTGCCAGCAGCGTAGTAGGACAGGCAAACTATGGCTACACCTTC.

This rearrangement joins TRBV11-3 to TRBJ2-3, with D maybe TRBD2 (7 bases). CDR3 length equals 15 residues. Trimming shortened V by 1 base and J by 4 bases, and 12 bases separated the two germline ends. From germline, CDR1 is SGHNT and CDR2 YENEEA. The CDR3 coding sequence is TGTGCCAGCAGCTTAGCGGGGGGCGTCGCAGATACGCAGTATTTT. Protein: CASSLAGGVADTQYF.

The chain joins TRBV4-1 to TRBJ2-1; maybe TRBD2 (6 bases). CDR3 size: 14 residues. V was clipped by 1 base and J by 6 bases, with 10 bases between them. Looked up from germline, CDR1 is MGHRA and CDR2 is YSYEKL. For the CDR3, the DNA is TGCGCCAGCAGCCAAGGAGGTAGCGGCAATGAGCAGTTCTTC. It codes for CASSQGGSGNEQFF.

Regarding this clone: The junction does not match germline at one end; this may be a read error. This chain links TRBV5-6 with TRBJ2-7, with 9 bases identical to TRBD1. CDR1 and CDR2 from the germline V gene are SGHDT and YYEEEE. The CDR3 extends over 11 amino acids. The CDR3 is CASSRRDRVTF. CDR3 bases: TGTGCCAGCAGCCGCCGGGACAGGGTAACCTTC.

The chain has TRBV9 and TRBJ2-1; the match to TRBD2 covers 8 bases. CDR3 length: 14 residues. Germline V gene sequence: CDR1 SGDLS, CDR2 YYNGEE. Trimming at V came to 5 bases and at J to 7 bases, leaving 8 bases not matched to a gene. CDR3 DNA sequence: TGTGCCAGCAGACCCGGGACTAGGGTAAATGAGCAGTTCTTC. Its translation is CASRPGTRVNEQFF.

This chain uses TRBV7-6 with TRBJ1-5; 8 bases agree with TRBD1. Trimming at V came to 1 base and at J to 2 bases, leaving 13 bases not matched to a gene. The germline V gene encodes CDR1 SGHVS and CDR2 FNYEAQ. This CDR3 contains 19 residues. CDR3 DNA: TGTGCCAGCAGCTTAGACCGCCCCCCAGGGGGCGCCGGCAATCAGCCCCAGCATTTT. Its translation is CASSLDRPPGGAGNQPQHF. Full variable domain (missing parts from reference TRBV7-6 and TRBJ1-5): GAGVSQSPRYKVTKRGQDVALRCDPISGHVSLYWYRQALGQGPEFLTYFNYEAQQDKSGLPNDRFSAERPEGSISTLTIQRTEQRDSAMYRCASSLDRPPGGAGNQPQHFGDGTRLSIL.

V is TRBV4-1 and J is TRBJ1-6; TRBD1 might be the D (5 bases). The germline V and J ends were trimmed by 2 bases and 0 bases, with 5 bases remaining between them. The CDR3 is made up of 15 amino acids. Germline CDR1 reads MGHRA; CDR2 reads YSYEKL. CDR3 DNA: TGCGCCAGCAGCCAACAGGGCTCCTATAATTCACCCCTCCACTTT. Its protein is CASSQQGSYNSPLHF.

The chain joins TRBV10-1 to TRBJ2-1; 15 positions agree with TRBD2. V was pared by 2 bases and J by 2 bases, with 4 bases of the junction left unmatched. Germline V gives CDR1 WNHNN, CDR2 SYGVQD (reference sequence). This CDR3 has 18 residues. The CDR3, as DNA: TGCGCCAGCAGTGAGGGACTAGCGGGAGGGCCACCCTACAATGAGCAGTTCTTC. Protein: CASSEGLAGGPPYNEQFF.

This clone was detected only once. The germline gene is not matched at one end of the junction; a read error may be the cause. The chain links TRBV5-5 to TRBJ1-2; tentatively, D is TRBD1 (5 bases). The length of the CDR3 is 11 residues. Germline CDR1 and CDR2: SGHKS and YYEKEE (reference sequence). The CDR3 loop reads CASSWGDQTHF. The CDR3 DNA is TGTGCCAGCAGCTGGGGGGACCAAACCCACTTC.

The chain uses TRBV27 and TRBJ1-2; tentatively, D is TRBD1 (5 bases). Trimming shortened V by 2 bases and J by 2 bases, and 6 bases separated the two germline ends. Germline V gene data show CDR1 as MNHEY and CDR2 as SMNVEV (reference sequence). This CDR3 spans 13 amino acids. DNA for the CDR3: TGTGCCAGCAGTTTAAGACAGAACTATGGCTACACCTTC. Amino acid sequence: CASSLRQNYGYTF.

This chain connects TRBV6-1 to TRBJ2-1; 9 nucleotides match TRBD2. The CDR3 contains 16 residues. CDR1 is MNHNS and CDR2 is SASEGT in the germline V gene. After removal of 3 bases from V and 7 bases from J, the junction contained 10 bases not matched to a gene. CDR3 protein: CASSETLAGRGNEQFF. CDR3 bases: TGTGCCAGCAGTGAGACTCTAGCGGGGAGGGGTAATGAGCAGTTCTTC.

This sequence joins TRBV11-1 and TRBJ1-4; D is uncertain. Germline V gene sequence: CDR1 SGHAT, CDR2 FQDESV (reference sequence). V was cut by 5 bases and J by 9 bases, with 16 bases left in between. This CDR3 region has 14 residues. DNA of the CDR3: TGTGCCAGCAGCCCCGAGTCTAACGTGAAAAAACTGTTTTTT. Protein sequence: CASSPESNVKKLFF.

V and J are TRBV7-2 and TRBJ2-7; no reliable D call. V was cut by 3 bases and J by 2 bases, with 14 bases left in between. Germline lookup yields CDR1 SGHTA and CDR2 FQGNSA. The CDR3 covers 15 residues. In DNA form, the CDR3 reads TGTGCCAGCAGCTTGAGCCTATCCCCGACCTACGAGCAGTACTTC. Its protein product is CASSLSLSPTYEQYF.

The chain employs TRBV21-1 and TRBJ1-5. TRBV21-1 is a pseudogene. CDR3 length: 18 amino acids. In DNA form, the CDR3 reads TGTGCCAGCAGCGGAAAAAGACCCCCCGAGGGTGGCAATCAGCCCCAGCATTTT. Protein: CASSGKRPPEGGNQPQHF.

The V gene is TRBV11-2, the J gene TRBJ1-1; D is ambiguous. The V gene lost 5 bases and the J gene lost 2 bases, with 21 bases spanning the gap. This CDR3 region has 17 residues. Germline lookup yields CDR1 SGHAT and CDR2 FQNNGV. The CDR3 nucleotides read TGTGCCAGCAGCGGGAGCCTCACGTTTCGGAGCAACACTGAAGCTTTCTTT. Amino acid sequence: CASSGSLTFRSNTEAFF.

The chain carries TRBV6-5 and TRBJ1-3; no definite D call. CDR3 length equals 14 residues. CDR1 is MNHEY and CDR2 is SVGAGI in the germline V gene. With 10 bases removed from V and 3 bases from J, the gap between germline ends came to 16 bases. CDR3 sequence: CATRRARLGNTIYF. CDR3 DNA: TGTGCCACCAGGAGGGCCCGGCTTGGAAACACCATATATTTT.

This clone was counted a single time. The rearrangement joins TRBV27 to TRBJ2-5; 7 positions match TRBD1. V gave up 6 bases and J gave up 5 bases; unmatched junction bases: 12. CDR3 length: 15 amino acids. Germline lookup yields CDR1 MNHEY and CDR2 SMNVEV (reference sequence). Written as DNA, the CDR3 is TGTGCCAGCAGGATATTAAAGGGGGCGCGGGAGACCCAGTACTTC. It is translated as CASRILKGARETQYF.

The J gene is TRBJ2-1, the V gene TRBV5-1; 10 bases align to TRBD2. Germline V gene sequence: CDR1 SGHRS, CDR2 YFSETQ. The J segment lost 5 bases and the V segment lost 3 bases, leaving 5 bases of the junction unmatched. The CDR3 sequence is 15 residues long. The CDR3 region has the DNA TGCGCCAGCAGCTCCGGGACTAGCGTAAACAATGAGCAGTTCTTC. This translates into CASSSGTSVNNEQFF.

The chain carries TRBV5-1 and TRBJ2-3; 8 bases are a match to TRBD2. The germline gives CDR1 SGHRS, CDR2 YFSETQ. This CDR3 has 16 residues. V lost 1 base, J lost 3 bases, and 7 bases stayed unmatched. This CDR3 reads CASSLRSGGLTDTQYF. The CDR3 DNA sequence: TGCGCCAGCAGCTTGAGGAGCGGGGGCCTTACAGATACGCAGTATTTT.

The chain is built from TRBV28 and TRBJ1-1; no clear D. V was trimmed by 7 bases and J by 5 bases, leaving 11 bases between them. This CDR3 contains 12 residues. Per the germline V gene, CDR1 is MDHEN and CDR2 is SYDVKM. In DNA, the CDR3 is TGTGCCAGCACCCCCCCAGGTACTGAAGCTTTCTTT. Translated, it gives CASTPPGTEAFF.

The rearrangement joins TRBV18 to TRBJ1-4; D perhaps matches TRBD1 (6 bases). V lost 2 bases and J 4 bases, leaving 14 bases between the germline ends. This CDR3 comprises 16 residues. CDR1 and CDR2 from the germline V gene are KGHSH and LQKENI. This chain's CDR3 is CASSPGGAAHNEKLFF. The CDR3 nucleotides read TGTGCCAGCTCACCAGGGGGCGCAGCGCATAATGAAAAACTGTTTTTT.

The V call is TRBV5-1, the J call TRBJ1-1, with 7 bases matching TRBD1. Looked up from germline, CDR1 is SGHRS and CDR2 is YFSETQ. The CDR3 is made up of 15 amino acids. Losses at the gene ends were 0 bases for V and 10 bases for J; bases not matched to a gene: 12. The chain's CDR3 is CASSLGLVGGEGAFF. The CDR3 bases are TGCGCCAGCAGCTTGGGCCTTGTAGGGGGCGAGGGAGCTTTCTTT.

The J gene is TRBJ1-2, the V gene TRBV5-6; D remains unclear. Per germline, CDR1 SGHDT and CDR2 YYEEEE. With 0 bases removed from V and 6 bases from J, the gap between germline ends came to 9 bases. There are 13 residues in the CDR3. The CDR3 loop reads CASSLVPGNGYTF. The CDR3 DNA reads TGTGCCAGCAGCTTGGTTCCCGGGAATGGCTACACCTTC.